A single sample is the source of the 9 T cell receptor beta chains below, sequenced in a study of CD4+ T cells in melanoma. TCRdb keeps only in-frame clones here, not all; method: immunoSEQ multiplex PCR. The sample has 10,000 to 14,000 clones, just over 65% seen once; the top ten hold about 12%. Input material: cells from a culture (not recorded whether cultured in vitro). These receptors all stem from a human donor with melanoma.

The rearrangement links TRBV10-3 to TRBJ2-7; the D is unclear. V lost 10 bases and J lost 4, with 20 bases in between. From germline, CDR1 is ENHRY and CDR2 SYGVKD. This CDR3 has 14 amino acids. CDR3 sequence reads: CASSPSLWGYEQYF. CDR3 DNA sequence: TGTGCCAGCAGCCCGTCGCTATGGGGATACGAGCAGTACTTC.

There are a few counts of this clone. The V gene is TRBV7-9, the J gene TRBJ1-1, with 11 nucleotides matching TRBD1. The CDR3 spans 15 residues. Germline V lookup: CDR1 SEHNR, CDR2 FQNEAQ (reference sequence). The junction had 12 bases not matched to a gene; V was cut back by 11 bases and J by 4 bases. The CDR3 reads CALNAVGTGGTEAFF. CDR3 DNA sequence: TGTGCCCTCAACGCGGTGGGGACAGGGGGCACTGAAGCTTTCTTT.

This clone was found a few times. CDR3 amino acids: CASSSRVGGANVLTF. DNA of the CDR3: TGTGCCAGCAGCTCCAGGGTAGGTGGGGCCAACGTCCTGACTTTC. The chain couples TRBV7-9 to TRBJ2-6; tentatively, D is TRBD1 (5 bases). CDR1 SEHNR and CDR2 FQNEAQ come from the germline V gene (reference sequence). This CDR3 is built from 15 residues. Trimming pared 4 bases from V and 3 bases from J, leaving 10 bases between.

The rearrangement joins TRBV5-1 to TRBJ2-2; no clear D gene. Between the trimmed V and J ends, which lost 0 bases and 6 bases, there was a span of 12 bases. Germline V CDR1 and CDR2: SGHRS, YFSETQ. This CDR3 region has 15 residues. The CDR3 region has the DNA TGCGCCAGCAGCTTGGGACAAGTGGGTGCCGGGGAGCTGTTTTTT. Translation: CASSLGQVGAGELFF.

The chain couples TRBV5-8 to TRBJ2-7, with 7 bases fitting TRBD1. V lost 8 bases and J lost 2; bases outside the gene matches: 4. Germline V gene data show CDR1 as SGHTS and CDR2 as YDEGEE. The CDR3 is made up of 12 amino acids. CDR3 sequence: CASTTGTYEQYF. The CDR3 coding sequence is TGTGCCAGTACGACAGGGACCTACGAGCAGTACTTC.

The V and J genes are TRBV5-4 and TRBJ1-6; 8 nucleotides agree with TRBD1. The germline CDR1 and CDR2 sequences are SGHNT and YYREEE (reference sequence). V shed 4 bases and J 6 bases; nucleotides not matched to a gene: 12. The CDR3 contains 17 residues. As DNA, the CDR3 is TGTGCCAGCAGCGCTTACCGGGACAGGATTTCTAATTCACCCCTCCACTTT. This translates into CASSAYRDRISNSPLHF.

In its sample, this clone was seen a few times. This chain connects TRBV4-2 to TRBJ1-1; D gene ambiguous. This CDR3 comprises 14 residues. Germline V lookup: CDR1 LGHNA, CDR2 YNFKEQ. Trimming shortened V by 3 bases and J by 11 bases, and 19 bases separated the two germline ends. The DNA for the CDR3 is TGTGCCAGCAGCCATACCGAGTCCGGCGCCGGGGCTTTCTTT. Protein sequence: CASSHTESGAGAFF.

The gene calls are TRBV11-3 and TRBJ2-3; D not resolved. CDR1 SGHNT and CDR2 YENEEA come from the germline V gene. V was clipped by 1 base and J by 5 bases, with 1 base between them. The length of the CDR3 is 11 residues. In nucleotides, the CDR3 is TGTGCCAGCAGCTTAGGAGATACGCAGTATTTT. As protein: CASSLGDTQYF.

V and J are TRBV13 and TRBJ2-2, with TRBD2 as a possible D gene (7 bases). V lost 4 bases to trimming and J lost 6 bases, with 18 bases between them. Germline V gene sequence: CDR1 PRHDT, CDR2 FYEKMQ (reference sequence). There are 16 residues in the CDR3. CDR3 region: CASSSPRGAVSGELFF. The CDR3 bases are TGTGCCAGCAGCTCCCCCCGGGGGGCCGTATCCGGGGAGCTGTTTTTT.